Below, one T cell receptor beta chain is given with its context. Its antigen remains unidentified. Per-base quality was not reported, and no clone a single base away is much larger than it. Including the terminal cysteine and phenylalanine, the CDR3 comprises 18 residues. The read is trimmed to its CDR3 DNA, 54 bases read in frame from base 1. Per the germline V gene, SGHNT is the CDR1 and YENEEA is the CDR2. V trim: 1 base; J trim: 7 bases; unmatched bases: 19. Donors were 40 or so systemically healthy Caucasian individuals from Russia aged about 6 to 100 years. Each donor gave approximately 9.3 milliliters of peripheral blood, collected into EDTA-treated Vacutainer tubes. Ficoll-Paque density-gradient centrifugation was used to isolate PBMCs, with at least 7 million per sample. Trizol reagent was used to extract total RNA from the PBMCs, yielding at least 6 micrograms per sample. The percentages of naive CD45RAhigh/CD27high T cells were determined by flow cytometry on a PBMC aliquot from every donor.

These data originate in a study of blood T cells in healthy people across ages (dated by TCRdb to about 2015). Study-level background: In model experiments, template switching captured about one uniquely barcoded TCR beta cDNA molecule for every two T cells. Age-related changes in TCR beta repertoire diversity were measured in the study by deep sequencing normalized with unique cDNA molecular identifiers. The donors were divided into four age groups: young (average around 16 years), middle-aged (about 39), aged (roughly 66) and long-lived (around 80). To avoid experimental bias, donors of different ages were randomly spread across the sequencing lanes. Two additional independent replicas of 1 million unique cDNA reads from the same blood draw were analyzed for two donors (one aged 18 to 30 and one aged 80 or older). Results the study describes overall, beyond this receptor: Observed TCR beta diversity per million T cells fell roughly linearly with age, and a significant reduction was already apparent by age around 40. Compared with the aged group, more naive CD4+ T cells, fewer expanded clones and increased TCR diversity were shown by the long-lived group, suggesting age selection. Since profiling was done on bulk unsorted PBMCs, naive and antigen-experienced compartments could not be conclusively compared. The percentage of naive T cells measured by flow cytometry correlated strongly with observed TCR beta diversity. Because the CMV infection status of the donors was unknown, age-related changes in expanded clonotypes may potentially have been confounded. Estimates of total diversity based on one million sequenced T cells were regarded as lower bounds and as underestimates.

The library was obtained by 5' RACE. Instrument used: Illumina HiSeq 2500. A second PCR of roughly 7 to 11 cycles was performed with a sample-barcoded 5' primer and a J-beta primer mix. A template-switch 5' adaptor carrying 12 random nucleotides introduced a unique molecular identifier onto each TCR beta cDNA molecule. At least 2.5 million CDR3-containing paired-end reads were obtained from each sample. The Mint cDNA synthesis kit, primed by a TRBC-specific oligonucleotide, was used to synthesize first-strand cDNA from all RNA. Following uracil-DNA glycosylase treatment, all cDNA underwent a first 18-cycle PCR with the universal primers M1SS and BC2_uni_R. The paper's processing steps were these. Each sample was normalized by randomly selecting 1 million high-quality reads, each carrying a distinct molecular identifier. Reads sharing molecular identifiers were discarded rather than binned into consensus sequences. MiTCR, run with a Q25 quality threshold and the strictest error-elimination algorithm, handled CDR3 identification, clonotype clustering and error correction. A nonparametric unseen species model using Euler transformation provided a lower-bound estimate of total TCR beta diversity. Through fastp at Q25 and MiXCR, TCRdb rebuilt clones from the public reads, retaining in-frame beta chains. One record per CDR3 amino acid sequence lists the most common genes and DNA. The V and J calls reflect TCRdb's pipeline rather than the authors' work. Counted in this sample were around 500,000 distinct CDR3 sequences; 47% of them appeared once. The ten largest clones capture approximately 23% of the sample.

The specimen was blood. The V and J genes are TRBV11-3 and TRBJ2-7, with TRBD1 identical over 7 junction bases. The sequence was collected from a man at least 80 years old in good health. DNA sequence: TGTGCCAGCAGCTTAGGATCCAATCCAGGGGGAGTGATGCAGGAGCAGTACTTC. This translates into CASSLGSNPGGVMQEQYF.